The 6 T cell receptor beta chains below come from one sample, sequenced in a study of radiation and T cells in renal cell carcinoma. Described treatment: 15 Gy SBRT to primary tumor, nephrectomy 4 weeks later. Sequencing used immunoSEQ multiplex PCR; TCRdb keeps in-frame clones, though not all of them. This table holds about 22,000 clones, 40% to 55% found once. This sample comprised tumor tissue, obtained from a patient whose treatment included radiotherapy and nephrectomy. The source is a woman in her forties or fifties with renal cell carcinoma.

In its sample, this clone was seen many times. The V call is TRBV7-9, the J call TRBJ2-3; D may be TRBD2 (5 bases). This CDR3 region has 14 residues. V was pared by 5 bases and J by 3 bases, with 12 bases between. The V gene's germline CDR1 is SEHNR and CDR2 FQNEAQ (reference sequence). The CDR3 sequence is CASSPLESTDTQYF. The DNA for the CDR3 is TGTGCCAGCAGCCCACTAGAGTCTACAGATACGCAGTATTTT.

V gene TRBV4-1 combines with J gene TRBJ2-7; D gene uncertain. Germline V gene lookup returns CDR1 MGHRA and CDR2 YSYEKL. The CDR3 extends over 13 amino acids. V was clipped by 4 bases and J by 4 bases, with 11 bases between them. The CDR3 DNA reads TGCGCCAGCAGCCTATGGAAGGAGTACGAGCAGTACTTC. This sequence encodes CASSLWKEYEQYF.

V is TRBV7-9 and J is TRBJ1-2; D gene uncertain. Trimming shortened V by 5 bases and J by 4 bases, and 11 bases separated the two germline ends. In germline, CDR1 is SEHNR, CDR2 FQNEAQ (reference sequence). The CDR3 runs to 13 residues. CDR3 DNA: TGTGCCAGCAGCCCCTCCGGCCCCTATGGCTACACCTTC. Amino acids: CASSPSGPYGYTF.

This clone was detected only a few times. This chain joins TRBV4-1 and TRBJ1-1; weak D call: TRBD1 (5 bases). CDR1 is MGHRA, CDR2 YSYEKL, per germline. The CDR3 is made up of 15 amino acids. The ends were cut back, 4 bases at V and 0 bases at J, with 12 bases in the middle. The DNA of the CDR3 is TGCGCCAGCAGCCTCCCCGACAGATTGAACACTGAAGCTTTCTTT. This translates into CASSLPDRLNTEAFF.

The V call is TRBV4-1, the J call TRBJ2-7, with TRBD2 matching 7 bases. Trimming removed 6 bases from V and 1 base from J; junction bases left unmatched: 3. CDR3 length: 13 residues. Germline lookup yields CDR1 MGHRA and CDR2 YSYEKL. The CDR3 protein is CASRPGGSYEQYF. The CDR3 nucleotides are TGCGCCAGCAGGCCGGGGGGATCCTACGAGCAGTACTTC.

The chain combines TRBV10-3 with TRBJ1-6; D is uncertain. Germline CDR1 ENHRY, CDR2 SYGVKD. The CDR3 is 14 residues long. Trimming stripped 0 bases from V and 13 bases from J, with 13 bases between. Written as DNA, the CDR3 is TGTGCCATCAGTGAGTCGACGGGTACCCGGCCCCTCCACTTT. It specifies CAISESTGTRPLHF.